This T cell receptor (beta chain) came from a study of T cells in Graves' hyperthyroidism and ophthalmopathy. Overall study context: Peripheral blood was collected at initial diagnosis, before any treatment. The study, taken as a whole, reports: Ophthalmopathy could be told apart from stable hyperthyroidism with a 13 V-J model. Also found in blood were most expanded thyroid clonotypes above 0.001.

The trim removed 1 base at V and 1 base at J, leaving 3 bases unmatched. The CDR3 is 16 residues long. CDR1 is SEHNR, CDR2 FQNEAQ, per germline (reference sequence). Stability of Graves' hyperthyroidism was defined as absent ophthalmopathy progression within 18 months. Amplification of TCR beta CDR3 regions used RNA as the template. During a first-round RT-PCR of the TCR CDR3, the HTBI primer set was used. One entry per CDR3 protein results from TCRdb running MiXCR on the multiplex PCR reads. The data hold approximately 740,000 distinct CDR3 sequences, with 14% observed a single time. Regarding this clonotype: Antigen: not known.

The clonotype comes from a woman between 18 and 30 years old with Graves' hyperthyroidism. V and J are TRBV7-9 and TRBJ2-3, with TRBD2 matching 9 bases. The specimen was blood. The CDR3 protein is CASSLGREGGTDTQYF. In nucleotides, the CDR3 is TGTGCCAGCAGCTTAGGGCGGGAGGGCGGCACAGATACGCAGTATTTT.